This T cell receptor beta chain was recorded in a study of shared clonotypes between healthy human individuals. The wider study: A couple of female and a few male donors aged 18 to 49 were enrolled.

Deep was the level used in running the assay. Profiled with immunoSEQ multiplex PCR; TCRdb holds only in-frame clones, not every one. This table holds more than 1 million clones, 78% found once. Germline V CDR1 and CDR2: SGHAT, FQNNGV. The CDR3 sequence is 15 residues long. After removal of 5 bases from V and 5 bases from J, the junction contained 11 bases not matched to a gene. The chain joins TRBV11-2 to TRBJ2-7; 8 bases match TRBD2. The TCR was taken from a man aged 18 to 30 in good health. Some clones in this sample may be carry-over from other donors' samples. The sample taken for sequencing was memory CD4+ T cells from PBMCs. Documented subset: CD45RA-negative fraction. CDR3 in amino acids: CASSPQGLVPHEQYF. The CDR3 region has the DNA TGTGCCAGCAGCCCTCAGGGACTAGTCCCCCACGAGCAGTACTTC.